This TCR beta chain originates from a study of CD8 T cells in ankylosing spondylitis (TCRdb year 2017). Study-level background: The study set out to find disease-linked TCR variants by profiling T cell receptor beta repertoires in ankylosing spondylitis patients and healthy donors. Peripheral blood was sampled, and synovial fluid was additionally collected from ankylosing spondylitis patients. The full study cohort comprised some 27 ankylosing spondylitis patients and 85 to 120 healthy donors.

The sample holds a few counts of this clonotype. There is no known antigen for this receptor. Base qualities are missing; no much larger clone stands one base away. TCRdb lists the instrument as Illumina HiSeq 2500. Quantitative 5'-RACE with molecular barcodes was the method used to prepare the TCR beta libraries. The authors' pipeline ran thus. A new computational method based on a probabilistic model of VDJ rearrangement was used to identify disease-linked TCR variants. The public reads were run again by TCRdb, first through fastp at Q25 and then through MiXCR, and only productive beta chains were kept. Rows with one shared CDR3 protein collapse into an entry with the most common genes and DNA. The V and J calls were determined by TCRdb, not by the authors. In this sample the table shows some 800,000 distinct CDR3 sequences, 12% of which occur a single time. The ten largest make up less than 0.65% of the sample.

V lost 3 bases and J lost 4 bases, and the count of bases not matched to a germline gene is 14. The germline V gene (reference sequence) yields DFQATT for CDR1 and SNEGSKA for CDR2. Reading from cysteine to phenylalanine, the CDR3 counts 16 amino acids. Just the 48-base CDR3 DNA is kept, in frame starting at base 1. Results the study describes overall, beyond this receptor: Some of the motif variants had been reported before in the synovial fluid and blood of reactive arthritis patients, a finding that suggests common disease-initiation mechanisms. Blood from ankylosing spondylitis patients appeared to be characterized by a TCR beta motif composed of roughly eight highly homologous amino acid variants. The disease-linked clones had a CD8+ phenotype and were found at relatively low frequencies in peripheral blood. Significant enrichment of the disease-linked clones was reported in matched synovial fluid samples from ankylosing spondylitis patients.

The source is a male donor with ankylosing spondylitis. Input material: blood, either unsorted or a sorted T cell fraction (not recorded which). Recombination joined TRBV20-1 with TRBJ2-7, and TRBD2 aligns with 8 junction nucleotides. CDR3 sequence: CSASSPGRGRFYEQYF. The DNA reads TGCAGTGCTAGCTCCCCCGGGAGGGGTCGTTTTTACGAGCAGTACTTC.